The 25 T cell receptor beta chains below all came from one sample that was sequenced in a study of Graves' ophthalmopathy and Graves' hyperthyroidism. Beta-chain TCR CDR3 regions were amplified from RNA transcripts. After a first-round RT-PCR with HTBI primers, a second-round multiplex PCR was run. TCRdb re-called the multiplex PCR reads through MiXCR, storing one row per CDR3 protein. The table lists 400,000 or so distinct CDR3 sequences, 15% of them singletons. Material for sequencing was peripheral blood. The receptors originated from a woman aged 18 to 35 with stable Graves' hyperthyroidism.

This clonotype was counted at least ten times. The genes are TRBV6-1 and TRBJ1-1; D may be TRBD1 (6 bases). There are 15 residues in the CDR3. Germline CDR1 is MNHNS and CDR2 is SASEGT. V was clipped by 4 bases and J by 3 bases, with 15 bases between them. CDR3 loop: CASSGPWGGDTEAFF. DNA of the CDR3: TGTGCCAGCAGTGGCCCGTGGGGGGGCGACACTGAAGCTTTCTTT.

This clonotype was seen ten or more times. The chain has TRBV7-2 and TRBJ2-5; 7 nucleotides align to TRBD2. From germline, CDR1 is SGHTA and CDR2 FQGNSA. The CDR3 is 14 amino acids. Losses at the gene ends were 5 bases for V and 5 bases for J; bases not matched to a gene: 8. The CDR3 spells CASSTTSEYETQYF. The CDR3 DNA reads as TGTGCCAGCAGCACAACTAGCGAGTACGAGACCCAGTACTTC.

This clonotype was picked up many times. The chain joins TRBV15 to TRBJ2-7; D gene unclear. V lost 6 bases to trimming and J lost 0 bases, with 12 bases between them. Germline V gene lookup returns CDR1 LNHNV and CDR2 YYDKDF (reference sequence). This CDR3 has 14 residues. The CDR3 coding sequence is TGTGCCACCAGTGGAAGTAGGAGCTCCTACGAGCAGTACTTC. Translating it yields CATSGSRSSYEQYF.

This chain links TRBV2 with TRBJ2-3, with 10 bases fitting TRBD2. The CDR3 consists of 16 residues. V was pared by 8 bases and J by 4 bases, with 12 bases of the junction left unmatched. Germline V gene sequence: CDR1 SNHLY, CDR2 FYNNEI. CDR3 coding DNA: TGTGCCAGCCTTCCTCCAGGAGCGGGGGGGCCAGATACGCAGTATTTT. Its translation is CASLPPGAGGPDTQYF. Full variable domain (remainder filled in from reference TRBV2 and TRBJ2-3): EPEVTQTPSHQVTQMGQEVILRCVPISNHLYFYWYRQILGQKVEFLVSFYNNEISEKSEIFDDQFSVERPDGSNFTLKIRSTKLEDSAMYFCASLPPGAGGPDTQYFGPGTRLTVL.

This clonotype was counted between two and nine times. This may be a read error: a much more frequent sequence differs by one nucleotide. The chain employs TRBV9 and TRBJ1-1; D gene ambiguous. The CDR3 spans 13 residues. From germline, CDR1 is SGDLS and CDR2 YYNGEE. V was pared by 4 bases and J by 2 bases, with 9 bases between. The DNA of the CDR3 is TGTGCCAGCAGCCACACTCTTAACACTGAAGCTTTCTTT. It encodes CASSHTLNTEAFF.

A word on this clonotype: A much larger clonotype is one base distant, so this may be a read error. This sequence joins TRBV5-1 and TRBJ2-2; a possible D gene is TRBD2 (5 bases). CDR3 length: 13 residues. The germline V gene has CDR1 SGHRS and CDR2 YFSETQ. CDR3: CASSLEGNGELVF. In nucleotides, the CDR3 is TGCGCCAGCAGCTTGGAAGGGAACGGGGAGCTGGTTTTT.

This clonotype has a count of ten or more. The chain combines TRBV11-2 with TRBJ2-5; D could derive from TRBD1 or TRBD2 (5 bases each). Germline V CDR1 and CDR2: SGHAT, FQNNGV. The CDR3 totals 16 residues. V dropped 3 bases and J dropped 1 base, with 15 bases sitting between them. The CDR3 DNA reads TGTGCCAGCAGCTTCGGGACCAGCTCTATCCAAGAGACCCAGTACTTC. Protein product: CASSFGTSSIQETQYF.

This clonotype came up many times. This rearrangement joins TRBV29-1 to TRBJ1-1, with 8 bases matching TRBD1. This CDR3 has 14 amino acids. CDR1 is SQVTM and CDR2 is ANQGSEA in the germline V gene. The V segment lost 6 bases and the J segment 1 base; nucleotides outside the gene matches: 7. This CDR3 is CSVNRGLGNTEAFF. In DNA form, the CDR3 reads TGCAGCGTGAACAGGGGGTTGGGGAACACTGAAGCTTTCTTT.

Ten or more counts support this clonotype. The J gene is TRBJ2-7, the V gene TRBV12-3 or TRBV12-4, with D unresolved. The CDR3 loop spans 13 amino acids. V lost 3 bases to trimming and J lost 2 bases, with 8 bases between them. The CDR3 region is CASSLDGPYEQYF. The CDR3 DNA reads as TGTGCCAGCAGTTTGGACGGCCCCTACGAGCAGTACTTC.

This clonotype was picked up a small number of times. Since a much larger clone is just one base distant, this may be a read error. V is TRBV20-1 and J is TRBJ2-7; D uncertain. V lost 6 bases, J lost 0 bases, and 18 bases lay in between. This CDR3 is built from 15 residues. CDR1 is DFQATT, CDR2 SNEGSKA, per germline (reference sequence). The CDR3 DNA reads as TGCAGTGCAACAAAGAGACGGATTAGCTCCTACGAGCAGTACTTC. This translates into CSATKRRISSYEQYF.

The rearrangement links TRBV28 to TRBJ1-1, with 8 bases fitting TRBD1. Germline CDR1 and CDR2: MDHEN and SYDVKM. V lost 6 bases, J lost 4 bases, and 7 bases stayed unmatched. CDR3 length equals 14 residues. CDR3: CASSRNRGSTEAFF. Written as DNA, the CDR3 is TGTGCCAGCAGCCGAAACAGGGGGAGCACTGAAGCTTTCTTT. Filled out from reference TRBV28 and TRBJ1-1, the complete variable domain reads DVKVTQSSRYLVKRTGEKVFLECVQDMDHENMFWYRQDPGLGLRLIYFSYDVKMKEKGDIPEGYSVSREKKERFSLILESASTNQTSMYLCASSRNRGSTEAFFGQGTRLTVV.

Details on this clonotype: A much more abundant neighbour one base away suggests this may be a read error. This chain uses TRBV9 with TRBJ1-1; possible D gene TRBD1, 5 bases. This CDR3 is 18 amino acids long. Germline V CDR1 and CDR2: SGDLS, YYNGEE. Trimming pared 0 bases from V and 3 bases from J, leaving 21 bases between. The CDR3 nucleotides are TGTGCCAGCAGCGTAGAGGATGGGGCAGGATCGGGGGACACTGAAGCTTTCTTT. It translates to CASSVEDGAGSGDTEAFF.

This clonotype was found a few times. A much larger clonotype is one base distant, so this may be a read error. J is TRBJ1-1 and V is TRBV2, with D uncertain. Germline CDR1 is SNHLY and CDR2 is FYNNEI. The CDR3 loop spans 14 amino acids. CDR3 coding DNA: TGTGCCAGCCGCCGGGATTGGTGGAACACTGAAGCTTGCTTT. This sequence encodes CASRRDWWNTEACF.

The rearrangement uses TRBV6-1 and TRBJ2-6; D gene ambiguous. The length of the CDR3 is 14 residues. Trimming took off 5 bases at V and 3 bases at J, with 8 bases between the two ends. CDR1 MNHNS and CDR2 SASEGT come from the germline V gene. The CDR3 sequence: CASSPTVGANVLTF. The CDR3 nucleotides are TGTGCCAGCAGTCCTACCGTTGGGGCCAACGTCCTGACTTTC.

This clonotype was seen a few times. The chain recombines TRBV6-1 with TRBJ2-7, with a tentative D call TRBD1 (5 bases). CDR3 size: 14 residues. V lost 6 bases and J lost 2, with 14 bases in between. Germline-derived CDR1 and CDR2 are MNHNS and SASEGT. In DNA, the CDR3 is TGTGCCAGCAGCCACGACAGTGGAACCTACGAGCAGTACTTC. Its protein is CASSHDSGTYEQYF.

Ten or more counts support this clonotype. The chain recombines TRBV7-3 with TRBJ1-1, with 11 bases that match TRBD1. CDR1 and CDR2 (germline): SGHTA, FQGTGA. The V segment lost 6 bases and the J segment 7 bases; nucleotides outside the gene matches: 10. The CDR3 is made up of 15 amino acids. The DNA for the CDR3 is TGTGCCAGCAGATCCCGGGACAGGGGGACGGATGAAGCTTTCTTT. Translation: CASRSRDRGTDEAFF.

This clonotype was recorded many times. This chain uses TRBV20-1 with TRBJ2-7; D uncertain. Trimming stripped 1 base from V and 9 bases from J, with 10 bases between. Germline V lookup: CDR1 DFQATT, CDR2 SNEGSKA (reference sequence). The CDR3 spans 11 residues. The DNA for the CDR3 is TGCAGTGCTAGAGTGGGTGAGCGGCAGTACTTC. Translation gives CSARVGERQYF.

On this clonotype: Just one base apart from a much larger clone, this may be a read error. The CDR3 is CASCAQGSGTEAFF. For the CDR3, the DNA is TGTGCCAGCTGCGCACAGGGGAGCGGCACTGAAGCTTTCTTT. The chain combines TRBV13 with TRBJ1-1; 7 bases fit TRBD1. CDR3 size: 14 residues. After removal of 8 bases from V and 4 bases from J, the junction contained 10 bases not matched to a gene. Per germline, CDR1 PRHDT and CDR2 FYEKMQ (reference sequence).

There are many counts of this clonotype. The chain couples TRBV5-1 to TRBJ2-7, with D possibly matching TRBD2 (6 bases). Trimming took 2 bases from V and 2 from J, leaving 17 bases between them. Per the germline V gene, CDR1 is SGHRS and CDR2 is YFSETQ. CDR3 size: 16 residues. The CDR3 sequence is CASSFVGGTDPYEQYF. Written as DNA, the CDR3 is TGCGCCAGCAGCTTTGTAGGTGGGACTGACCCCTACGAGCAGTACTTC.

This clonotype has ten or more counts. This rearrangement joins TRBV12-3 or TRBV12-4 to TRBJ1-1, with D possibly TRBD1 on 6 matching bases. Trimming cost V 2 bases and J 1 base, with 8 bases left between them. The CDR3 consists of 14 residues. The CDR3 loop is CASSLRGRNTEAFF. The CDR3 DNA reads as TGTGCCAGCAGTTTAAGGGGGAGGAACACTGAAGCTTTCTTT.

The chain employs TRBV2 and TRBJ1-1; D remains ambiguous. V lost 4 bases, J lost 3 bases, and 9 bases lay in between. The CDR3 runs 13 residues. CDR1 and CDR2 from the germline V gene are SNHLY and FYNNEI. The CDR3 region has the DNA TGTGCCAGCAGTGGAGGAAGCCACACTGAAGCTTTCTTT. This codes for CASSGGSHTEAFF. The entire variable domain, with the rest obtained from reference TRBV2 and TRBJ1-1, is as follows: EPEVTQTPSHQVTQMGQEVILRCVPISNHLYFYWYRQILGQKVEFLVSFYNNEISEKSEIFDDQFSVERPDGSNFTLKIRSTKLEDSAMYFCASSGGSHTEAFFGQGTRLTVV.

This clonotype appeared many times. The chain joins TRBV7-2 to TRBJ1-1; possible D gene TRBD1, 6 bases. The germline V gene has CDR1 SGHTA and CDR2 FQGNSA. The V and J ends lost 6 bases and 6 bases respectively, with 20 bases between them. The CDR3 consists of 15 residues. CDR3 coding DNA: TGTGCCAGCAGACCAAGCTACAGGGAGTTGGCTGAAGCTTTCTTT. The encoded protein is CASRPSYRELAEAFF. Combining the CDR3 with reference TRBV7-2 and TRBJ1-1 gives the whole variable domain GAGVSQSPSNKVTEKGKDVELRCDPISGHTALYWYRQSLGQGLEFLIYFQGNSAPDKSGLPSDRFSAERTGGSVSTLTIQRTQQEDSAVYLCASRPSYRELAEAFFGQGTRLTVV.

A remark on this clonotype: This may arise from a read error, as a much more abundant clone is one base away. The chain uses TRBV6-1 and TRBJ1-6; no firm D call. Germline lookup yields CDR1 MNHNS and CDR2 SASEGT. The CDR3 consists of 15 residues. CDR3 bases: TGTGCCAGCAGCCTCGATGGTGTGAGAGGTTCACACCTCCACTTT. It specifies CASSLDGVRGSHLHF.

This clonotype was observed at least ten times. The V and J genes are TRBV28 and TRBJ2-5, with no clear D. The V end was cut by 6 bases, the J end by 3 bases, with 11 bases between. The V gene's germline CDR1 is MDHEN and CDR2 SYDVKM. CDR3 size: 13 residues. The CDR3 loop is CASRVAGEETQYF. CDR3 sequence (DNA): TGTGCCAGCAGGGTGGCCGGCGAAGAGACCCAGTACTTC.

This clonotype was recorded many times. J is TRBJ1-4 and V is TRBV19; TRBD1 matches 8 bases. CDR1 and CDR2 from the germline V gene are LNHDA and SQIVND (reference sequence). The length of the CDR3 is 14 residues. The V gene end was trimmed by 6 bases and the J gene end by 3 bases; junction bases not matched to a gene: 3. DNA of the CDR3: TGTGCCAGTAGCCGACAGGGGCCTAATGAAAAACTGTTTTTT. The encoded protein is CASSRQGPNEKLFF.